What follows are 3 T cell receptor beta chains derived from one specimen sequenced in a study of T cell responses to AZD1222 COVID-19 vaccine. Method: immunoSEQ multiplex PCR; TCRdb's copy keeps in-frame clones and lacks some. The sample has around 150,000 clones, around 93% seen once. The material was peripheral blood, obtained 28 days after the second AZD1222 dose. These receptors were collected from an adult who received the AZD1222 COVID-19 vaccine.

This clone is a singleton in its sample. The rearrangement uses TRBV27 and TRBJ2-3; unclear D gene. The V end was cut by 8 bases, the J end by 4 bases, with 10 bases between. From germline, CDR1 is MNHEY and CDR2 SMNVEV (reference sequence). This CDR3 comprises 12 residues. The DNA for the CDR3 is TGTGCCAGCCGCTTATGGCCAGATACGCAGTATTTT. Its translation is CASRLWPDTQYF.

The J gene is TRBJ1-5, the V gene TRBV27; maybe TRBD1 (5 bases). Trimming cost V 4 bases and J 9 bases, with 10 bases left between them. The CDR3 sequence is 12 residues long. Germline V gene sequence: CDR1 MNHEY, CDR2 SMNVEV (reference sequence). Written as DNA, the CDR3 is TGTGCCAGCAGTTCCCCTGGGGCGCCCCAGCATTTT. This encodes CASSSPGAPQHF.

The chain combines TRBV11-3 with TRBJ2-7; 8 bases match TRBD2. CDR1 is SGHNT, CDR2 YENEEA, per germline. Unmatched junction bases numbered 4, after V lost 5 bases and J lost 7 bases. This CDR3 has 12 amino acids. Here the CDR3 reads CASSREGDEQYF. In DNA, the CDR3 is TGTGCCAGCAGCCGGGAGGGGGATGAGCAGTACTTC.